This T cell receptor (beta chain) emerged from a study of human CD4 T cells and Enterobacteriaceae. Clones were sequenced by immunoSEQ multiplex PCR, and TCRdb holds only the in-frame ones, with some missing. This sample has fewer than 35,000 clones, with 65% to 85% found just once. Memory CD4+ T cells were sorted as all CD4+ cells except CD45RA+CCR7+CD95- naive cells, over 95% pure. Blood from healthy donors was obtained in Switzerland from donation centers. Before sorting, cells positive for CD8, CD14, CD16, CD56, CD19 or bright CD25 were removed. The length of the CDR3 is 14 residues. Germline CDR1 reads SGHRS; CDR2 reads YFSETQ. About this clone: The germline gene is not matched at one end of the junction; a read error may be the cause.

The specimen sequenced was memory CD4+ T cells from blood. This clonotype originated in a human donor in good health. This sequence joins TRBV5-1 and TRBJ1-2; TRBD1 is a possible D gene (6 bases). CDR3 protein: CATSSGGLGDGYTF. The CDR3 DNA follows: TGCGCCACCAGCAGCGGGGGCCTTGGCGATGGCTACACCTTC.